These T cell receptor beta chains were read from a single sample in a study of blood T cells in healthy people across ages. MiXCR, run by TCRdb on the 5' RACE reads, gives a single entry per CDR3 protein. This table has about 1.6 million distinct CDR3 sequences, about 31% appearing once. The sample was blood. All receptors derive from a woman aged 30 to 39 in good health. The CDR3 runs from the conserved cysteine through the conserved F or W. The D gene is left open where the match is weak. A row's size may be missing; if present it is once, few, many or a size class.

13,TRBV20-1,few,NA,TRBJ1-2,CSAKLTFNYGYTF,TGCAGTGCTAAACTGACGTTTAACTATGGCTACACCTTC
12,TRBV27,few,NA,TRBJ1-2,CASSYPGEGYTF,TGTGCCAGCAGTTACCCGGGGGAGGGCTACACCTTC
15,TRBV7-6,NA,NA,TRBJ2-5,CASSLQPRDHETQYF,TGTGCCAGCAGCTTACAGCCTCGGGACCACGAGACCCAGTACTTC
15,TRBV12-3/TRBV12-4,NA,TRBD2,TRBJ2-1,CASSLGSGMNNEQFF,TGTGCCAGCAGCCTCGGCAGCGGGATGAACAATGAGCAGTTCTTC
14,TRBV27,NA,NA,TRBJ1-5,CASSPTGFDQPQHF,TGTGCCAGCAGTCCAACAGGGTTCGATCAGCCCCAGCATTTT
14,TRBV12-3/TRBV12-4,few,NA,TRBJ2-7,CASSLATRESEQYF,TGTGCCAGCAGTTTGGCCACCAGGGAGAGCGAGCAGTACTTC
14,TRBV5-1,NA,TRBD1,TRBJ1-2,CASSPVQGADGYTF,TGCGCCAGCAGCCCGGTACAGGGGGCGGATGGCTACACCTTC
15,TRBV2,NA,NA,TRBJ1-2,CASSEWIQGNYGYTF,TGTGCCAGCAGTGAATGGATACAGGGAAACTATGGCTACACCTTC
13,TRBV7-9,NA,NA,TRBJ1-2,CAGSSGWDYGYTF,TGTGCCGGCAGCTCAGGGTGGGACTATGGCTACACCTTC
14,TRBV28,few,NA,TRBJ2-2,CASRQGQNTGELFF,TGTGCCAGCAGGCAGGGACAGAACACCGGGGAGCTGTTTTTT
16,TRBV5-6,few,NA,TRBJ2-3,CASSLAHYIGQGTQYF,TGTGCCAGCAGCTTGGCCCACTATATAGGTCAGGGTACGCAGTATTTT
13,TRBV28,NA,TRBD1,TRBJ1-2,CASSFFGTGGYTF,TGTGCCAGCAGTTTCTTCGGGACAGGGGGCTACACCTTC
13,TRBV4-1,few,NA,TRBJ2-7,CASSREETSEQYF,TGCGCCAGCAGCCGCGAGGAAACATCCGAGCAGTACTTC
16,TRBV7-3,NA,TRBD2,TRBJ2-1,CASSFLPGGSYNEQFF,TGTGCCAGCAGCTTCCTTCCGGGAGGGTCCTACAATGAGCAGTTCTTC
16,TRBV12-5,NA,TRBD2,TRBJ2-2,CASGQILAGGVGELFF,TGTGCTAGTGGGCAAATACTAGCGGGAGGCGTCGGGGAGCTGTTTTTT
10,TRBV20-1,few,NA,TRBJ2-1,CSADLNEQFF,TGCAGTGCCGACTTGAATGAGCAGTTCTTC
14,TRBV11-2,few,NA,TRBJ2-7,CASSPVPRAYEQYF,TGTGCCAGCAGCCCCGTTCCCAGGGCCTACGAGCAGTACTTC
17,TRBV19,few,TRBD2,TRBJ2-3,CASSSRLAGGREDTQYF,TGTGCCAGTAGTAGTAGACTAGCGGGAGGTCGGGAAGATACGCAGTATTTT
13,TRBV27,few,NA,TRBJ2-1,CASAFGSYNEQFF,TGTGCCAGCGCCTTCGGCTCCTACAATGAGCAGTTCTTC
14,TRBV29-1,NA,NA,TRBJ2-3,CSVDRGSPGDTQYF,TGCAGCGTTGATCGGGGGAGTCCGGGTGATACGCAGTATTTT
15,TRBV7-8,NA,TRBD1,TRBJ1-6,CASSFRGQKNSPLHF,TGTGCCAGCAGCTTCCGGGGACAGAAAAATTCACCCCTCCACTTT
17,TRBV5-1,NA,TRBD1,TRBJ1-4,CASSGGQGRSSNEKLFF,TGCGCCAGCAGCGGGGGACAGGGCCGTTCCTCTAATGAAAAACTGTTTTTT